Listed here are 26 T cell receptor beta chains from one sample, sequenced in a study of CD4 and CD8 cells across lung adenocarcinoma regions. TCRdb fed the PCR reads into MiXCR, producing one record per CDR3 protein. This repertoire shows 20,000 or so distinct CDR3 sequences, around 46% found once; its top ten account for around 36%. Material for sequencing was CD8+ T cells from the margin of a lung tumor. These receptors all stem from a male donor with lung adenocarcinoma. The CD4 and CD8 labels of this study may be unreliable.

This clonotype was seen repeatedly, ten times or more. The rearrangement uses TRBV12-5 and TRBJ2-4, with D perhaps TRBD1 (6 bases). The CDR3 length is 16 residues. V lost 7 bases and J lost 2, with 18 bases in between. Germline lookup yields CDR1 LGHNT and CDR2 FRNRAP. CDR3: CASAPQGPASKNIQYF. The DNA of the CDR3 is TGTGCTAGTGCCCCACAGGGTCCGGCGTCCAAAAACATTCAGTACTTC.

The chain recombines TRBV25-1 with TRBJ1-2, with D perhaps TRBD1 (5 bases). There are 13 residues in the CDR3. Trimming removed 3 bases from V and 8 bases from J, with 13 bases in between. Germline-derived CDR1 and CDR2 are MGHDK and SYGVNS. The CDR3 loop reads CASSDARAGGYTF. Here the CDR3 DNA reads TGTGCCAGCAGTGACGCCAGGGCAGGGGGCTACACCTTC.

By share, this clonotype ranks as medium-sized. The J gene is TRBJ2-5, the V gene TRBV7-3; possibly TRBD2 for D (5 bases). Germline V gives CDR1 SGHTA, CDR2 FQGTGA. V was trimmed by 5 bases and J by 0 bases, leaving 7 bases between them. The CDR3 runs 13 residues. Here the CDR3 reads CASSRSDQETQYF. CDR3 DNA: TGTGCCAGCAGCCGTAGCGACCAAGAGACCCAGTACTTC.

As regards this clonotype: The junction and the germline gene differ at one end; a read error may be behind it. The rearrangement uses TRBV4-1 and TRBJ2-4; D remains unclear. Germline assignment: CDR1 MGHRA and CDR2 YSYEKL. There are 15 residues in the CDR3. CDR3 sequence (DNA): TGCGCCAGCAGCCAAGAGCTCGTAACCAAAAATATTCAGTATTTC. Translating gives CASSQELVTKNIQYF.

The chain has TRBV6-1 and TRBJ1-1, with 7 nucleotides matching TRBD1. The length of the CDR3 is 14 residues. The germline V gene encodes CDR1 MNHNS and CDR2 SASEGT. J gave up 5 bases and V 7 bases, and 10 bases lay outside the gene matches. The CDR3 DNA reads TGTGCCAGCACTCCAGGGGGGGCGAAGACTGAAGCTTTCTTT. It codes for CASTPGGAKTEAFF.

This clonotype was recorded a few times. This may be a read error: a much more frequent sequence differs by one nucleotide. The chain recombines TRBV7-2 with TRBJ2-1; 9 bases line up with TRBD1. CDR3 size: 13 residues. The germline V gene encodes CDR1 SGHTA and CDR2 FQGNSA. The V segment lost 5 bases and the J segment 13 bases; nucleotides outside the gene matches: 9. DNA of the CDR3: TGTGCCAGCAGCCCCAGACAGGGGGGACCCCAGTTCTTC. Translated, it gives CASSPRQGGPQFF. Full variable domain (outside the CDR3, taken from reference TRBV7-2 and TRBJ2-1): GAGVSQSPSNKVTEKGKDVELRCDPISGHTALYWYRQSLGQGLEFLIYFQGNSAPDKSGLPSDRFSAERTGGSVSTLTIQRTQQEDSAVYLCASSPRQGGPQFFGPGTRLTVL.

This clonotype has only a few counts. The V and J genes are TRBV5-1 and TRBJ2-2; 7 nucleotides match TRBD2. There are 14 residues in the CDR3. Germline V CDR1 and CDR2: SGHRS, YFSETQ. The trim removed 5 bases at V and 6 bases at J, leaving 7 bases unmatched. The CDR3 bases are TGCGCCAGCAGGGGGACTATCGCCGCCGGGGAGCTGTTTTTT. Protein: CASRGTIAAGELFF.

The rearrangement joins TRBV10-3 to TRBJ2-3, with D possibly being TRBD1 (6 bases). The CDR3 is made up of 14 amino acids. With 3 bases removed from V and 4 bases from J, the gap between germline ends came to 11 bases. Germline V gives CDR1 ENHRY, CDR2 SYGVKD. In DNA form, the CDR3 reads TGTGCCATCAGTGACAGTACAGGGCCAGATACGCAGTATTTT. Amino acid sequence: CAISDSTGPDTQYF.

By proportion, this clonotype is medium-sized. The CDR3 nucleotides read TGTGCCAGCAGCTTAGAGCCTAGCGGGCGTGAGCAGTTCTTC. Translating it yields CASSLEPSGREQFF. The chain joins TRBV11-2 to TRBJ2-1, with 8 nucleotides matching TRBD2. The germline gives CDR1 SGHAT, CDR2 FQNNGV. This CDR3 comprises 14 residues. V gave up 0 bases and J gave up 9 bases; unmatched junction bases: 4.

With regard to this clonotype: An end of the junction differs from the germline gene, which may be a read error. The V call is TRBV27, the J call TRBJ2-4, with D perhaps TRBD1 or TRBD2 (5 bases each). Germline V gives CDR1 MNHEY, CDR2 SMNVEV (reference sequence). The CDR3 runs 15 residues. The CDR3: CGSGEGTRDKDTQYF. In nucleotides, the CDR3 is TGTGGCAGCGGTGAGGGGACGCGCGACAAAGATACTCAGTATTTC.

CDR3 bases: TGTGCCAGCAGCCTACAGGGGTTAGGGGAAAAACTGTTTTTT. The encoded protein is CASSLQGLGEKLFF. The J gene is TRBJ1-4, the V gene TRBV14; 7 nucleotides line up with TRBD1. The CDR3 has 14 residues. Trimming took 4 bases from V and 8 from J; bases not matched to a gene: 7. Per the germline V gene, CDR1 is SGHDN and CDR2 is FVKESK.

Here the CDR3 reads CASSLSVVSEGRRQTQYF. The CDR3 nucleotides read TGCGCCAGCAGCTTGTCCGTAGTCTCCGAAGGCCGCCGGCAGACCCAGTACTTC. The chain links TRBV5-1 to TRBJ2-3; D is ambiguous. TRBJ2-5 explains the end of the DNA better; the J call may be wrong. The germline CDR1 and CDR2 sequences are SGHRS and YFSETQ. The CDR3 loop spans 18 amino acids.

This chain links TRBV11-2 with TRBJ2-1; D not certain. This CDR3 is built from 13 residues. Trimming stripped 4 bases from V and 8 bases from J, with 12 bases between. Germline values: CDR1 SGHAT, CDR2 FQNNGV. The CDR3 DNA sequence: TGTGCCAGCAGCTATCGTGGTGGTTATGAGCAGTTCTTC. This sequence encodes CASSYRGGYEQFF.

Details on this clonotype: At one end the junction does not follow the germline gene, possibly because of a read error. V is TRBV10-3 and J is TRBJ2-3; D might be TRBD1 or TRBD2, each matching 6 bases. This CDR3 has 15 amino acids. Germline V gene sequence: CDR1 ENHRY, CDR2 SYGVKD. The CDR3 loop reads CAAGHGGRAPDTQYF. CDR3 DNA: TGTGCCGCCGGGCACGGGGGCCGAGCCCCAGATACCCAGTATTTT.

This clonotype is judged medium-sized (0.01 to 0.1%). The chain couples TRBV6-5 to TRBJ1-2; D unresolved. The CDR3 extends over 14 amino acids. Trimming took off 4 bases at V and 6 bases at J, with 15 bases between the two ends. Looked up from germline, CDR1 is MNHEY and CDR2 is SVGAGI. The CDR3 DNA reads TGTGCCAGCAGTTCCGGTCCGGGGTGGGATGGCTACACCTTC. This translates into CASSSGPGWDGYTF.

The CDR3 reads CAGGEGAGDQDTQYF. DNA for the CDR3: TGTGCCGGGGGGGAAGGGGCAGGTGACCAAGATACGCAGTACTTC. The rearrangement links TRBV10-3 to TRBJ2-3; TRBD2 aligns across 7 bases. The J call may be wrong; the DNA end is better matched by TRBJ2-7. This CDR3 is 15 amino acids long. The germline V gene encodes CDR1 ENHRY and CDR2 SYGVKD.

The chain's CDR3 is CASSLAGGRRNEQYF. The DNA for the CDR3 is TGTGCCAGCAGCTTAGCGGGGGGTCGAAGGAACGAGCAGTACTTC. This chain joins TRBV11-1 and TRBJ2-3, with D tentatively TRBD2 (6 bases). Matching the DNA end better, TRBJ2-7 makes the J call doubtful. The CDR3 runs to 15 residues. The germline gives CDR1 SGHAT, CDR2 FQDESV (reference sequence).

The V call is TRBV7-3, the J call TRBJ2-1; 7 bases are a match to TRBD1. CDR3 length equals 17 residues. Germline CDR1 reads SGHTA; CDR2 reads FQGTGA. V was pared by 2 bases and J by 4 bases, with 11 bases of the junction left unmatched. CDR3 bases: TGTGCCAGCAGCTTACAAGACAGGGTCCCCCCTTACAATGAGCAGTTCTTC. Translated: CASSLQDRVPPYNEQFF.

This clonotype showed up many times. The rearrangement joins TRBV6-1 to TRBJ1-2, with TRBD1 matching 9 bases. CDR1 MNHNS and CDR2 SASEGT come from the germline V gene. Trimming removed 0 bases from V and 7 bases from J; junction bases left unmatched: 6. This CDR3 contains 15 residues. CDR3 in DNA: TGTGCCAGCAGTGAAGCGCCAAGGACAGGGGTTGGCTACACCTTC. It is translated as CASSEAPRTGVGYTF.

To note about this clonotype: One end of the junction fails to match germline, which may point to a read error. This rearrangement joins TRBV11-1 to TRBJ2-1, with D possibly being TRBD1 or TRBD2 (5 bases each). This CDR3 region has 12 residues. From germline, CDR1 is SGHAT and CDR2 FQDESV (reference sequence). The CDR3 reads CASSLRGSEQFF. In DNA form, the CDR3 reads TGTGCCAGCAGCTTACGGGGCAGTGAGCAGTTTTTT. Based on the CDR3 plus reference TRBV11-1 and TRBJ2-1, the full variable domain is EAEVAQSPRYKITEKSQAVAFWCDPISGHATLYWYRQILGQGPELLVQFQDESVVDDSQLPKDRFSAERLKGVDSTLKIQPAELGDSAMYLCASSLRGSEQFFGPGTRLTVL.

The J gene is TRBJ2-1, the V gene TRBV10-1, with unresolved D. Deletions cut 3 bases from V and 5 bases from J, with 11 bases between. Per the germline V gene, CDR1 is WNHNN and CDR2 is SYGVQD (reference sequence). The length of the CDR3 is 14 residues. The CDR3 region is CASSDLGINNEQFF. As DNA, the CDR3 is TGCGCCAGCAGTGACTTGGGGATTAACAATGAGCAGTTCTTC.

The rearrangement uses TRBV6-1 and TRBJ2-5, with TRBD1 matching over 7 bases. The last part of the DNA fits TRBJ2-1 better; the J call may be wrong. Germline V gene data show CDR1 as MNHNS and CDR2 as SASEGT. This CDR3 is built from 14 residues. The chain's CDR3 is CASKPGQSNNEQFF. In DNA form, the CDR3 reads TGTGCCAGCAAACCGGGACAGTCTAACAATGAGCAGTTCTTC.

This clonotype was seen at least ten times. The chain uses TRBV12-3 or TRBV12-4 and TRBJ2-1; 7 nucleotides match TRBD2. The DNA matches TRBJ2-7 better at its end, which makes the J call doubtful. CDR3 length: 14 residues. CDR3 amino acids: CASSLGAGVSEQYF. The CDR3 nucleotides read TGTGCCAGCAGTTTAGGGGCGGGAGTCAGCGAGCAGTACTTC.

This clonotype was seen ten or more times. The rearrangement links TRBV6-1 to TRBJ1-1; no clear D. V lost 4 bases to trimming and J lost 1 base, with 4 bases between them. The CDR3 extends over 12 amino acids. Germline V gene data show CDR1 as MNHNS and CDR2 as SASEGT. This chain's CDR3 is CASSGWNTEAFF. CDR3 DNA sequence: TGTGCCAGCAGTGGATGGAACACTGAAGCTTTCTTT.

The chain couples TRBV5-1 to TRBJ2-1, with 8 bases lining up with TRBD2. The germline V gene has CDR1 SGHRS and CDR2 YFSETQ. The CDR3 covers 15 residues. V lost 4 bases and J lost 4; bases outside the gene matches: 7. The CDR3 spells CASSTSGSPYNEQFF. Written as DNA, the CDR3 is TGCGCCAGCAGCACCAGCGGGAGTCCTTACAATGAGCAGTTCTTC.

This chain uses TRBV6-2 or TRBV6-3 with TRBJ2-1; 7 nucleotides match TRBD2. TRBJ2-7 explains the end of the DNA better; the J call may be wrong. Germline V gene data show CDR1 as MNHEY and CDR2 as SVGEGT. The CDR3 runs to 14 residues. The CDR3: CASSYVGLMEEQYF. In nucleotides, the CDR3 is TGTGCCAGCAGTTACGTGGGACTAATGGAGGAGCAGTACTTC.